This T cell receptor beta chain was found in a study of radiotherapy plus CTLA-4 blockade in lung cancer listed by TCRdb under 2018. In terms of the full investigation: Objective responses occurred in roughly 19% of enrolled patients, and just over 30% achieved disease control.

The study evaluated CTLA-4 blockade (ipilimumab) given together with focal radiation therapy in patients who had chemo-refractory metastatic non-small-cell lung cancer. Broader findings and caveats from the paper: After treatment with radiotherapy and ipilimumab, TCR clones that originated in tumors expanded in peripheral blood. Early dynamic changes in blood T cell clones, together with increased serum interferon-beta after radiation, were reported as the strongest predictors of response.

Library preparation was by the immunoSEQ multiplex PCR assay. This immuneACCESS table, as held by TCRdb, lists in-frame sequences with V and J called but not all clones. Of the missing ones, under half trace to an unresolved V gene in checked studies; the others have no known cause. The sample records tens of thousands of clones, over 70% of which are singletons. The ten largest clonotypes hold 22% of the sample. The junction shows trimming of 6 bases on V and 10 bases on J, plus 12 bases between the germline ends. From the cysteine through the phenylalanine, the CDR3 covers 12 amino acids. This entry keeps only the CDR3 DNA: 36 bases, framed from base 1. Looking up the germline V gene (reference sequence) yields CDR1 LNHDA and CDR2 SQIVND. Concerning this clone: This receptor's antigen is unknown. Within one base of it there is no much larger clone, and no base qualities were kept.

This TCR came from a human donor with non-small cell lung cancer whose response to radiotherapy plus ipilimumab could not be evaluated. Some clones in this sample may be carry-over from other donors' samples. Recombination joined TRBV19 with TRBJ1-4, with no confidently assigned D gene. This material consisted of peripheral blood, taken from a patient treated with radiotherapy plus ipilimumab. DNA sequence: TGTGCCAGTAGCCCCCAGAGCGGAAAACTGTTTTTT. Translated, it gives CASSPQSGKLFF.